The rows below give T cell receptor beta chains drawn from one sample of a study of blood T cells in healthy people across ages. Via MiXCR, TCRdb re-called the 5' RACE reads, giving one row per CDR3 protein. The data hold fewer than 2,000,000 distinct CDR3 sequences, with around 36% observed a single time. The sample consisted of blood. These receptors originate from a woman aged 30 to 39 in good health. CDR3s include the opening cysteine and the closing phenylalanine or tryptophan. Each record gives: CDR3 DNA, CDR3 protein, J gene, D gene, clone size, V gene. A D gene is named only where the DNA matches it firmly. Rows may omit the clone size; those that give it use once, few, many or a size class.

TGTGCCAGCAGGACGACTAGCGGGGGGATCCTTAGCACAGATACGCAGTATTTT CASRTTSGGILSTDTQYF TRBJ2-3 TRBD2 - TRBV6-2/TRBV6-3
TGTGCCATCAGTGAATCGCGACTAGAGGTCGGGCGAGAGACCCAGTACTTC CAISESRLEVGRETQYF TRBJ2-5 - few TRBV10-3
TGCGCCAGCAGCTTGGCCCCGGGACAGGGCTACGAGCAGTTCTTC CASSLAPGQGYEQFF TRBJ2-1 TRBD1 - TRBV5-1
TGTGCCAGCAGTTCCTGGGAGCCTAGCACAGATACGCAGTATTTT CASSSWEPSTDTQYF TRBJ2-3 - few TRBV27
TGCGCCAGCAGCCAAGTCCCTCGACAGGACCGGTACGAGCAGTACTTC CASSQVPRQDRYEQYF TRBJ2-7 - many TRBV4-1
TGTGCCAGCAGCTTAGGGGGGGCGAACTACGAGCAGTACTTC CASSLGGANYEQYF TRBJ2-7 - - TRBV13
TGCAGTGCTGGATACAGGGAATTGGGGACCCAGTACTTC CSAGYRELGTQYF TRBJ2-5 - - TRBV20-1
TGCAGCGCCAACGGGGGGACATTATATGGCTACACCTTC CSANGGTLYGYTF TRBJ1-2 - - TRBV29-1
TGCAGTGCTGGAGATCGGGGGGAAAGCACAGATACGCAGTATTTT CSAGDRGESTDTQYF TRBJ2-3 TRBD2 - TRBV20-1
TGTGCCAGCAGTTTAGGGCAGCAAAGCCTAGGGGGCTACACCTTC CASSLGQQSLGGYTF TRBJ1-2 - - TRBV28
- CISVSEAYPPPQGLAGVGANVLTF TRBJ2-6 - once TRBV7-5
TGTGCCAGCAGCTCCGGATTAGGCTCTACTAACTATGGCTACACCTTC CASSSGLGSTNYGYTF TRBJ1-2 - - TRBV7-9
- CASSKEGTSGSVGKGTDTQYF TRBJ2-3 - - TRBV21-1
TGTGCCAGCAGTTTACATGGGGACAGGGTTATGAACACTGAAGCTTTCTTT CASSLHGDRVMNTEAFF TRBJ1-1 TRBD1 few TRBV27
TGTGCCATCGGACAGGGGGCGACACCCCTCCACTTT CAIGQGATPLHF TRBJ1-6 TRBD1 few TRBV10-3
TGTGCCAGCAGTGAAGGGCATCAGGGTTACGAGCAGTACTTC CASSEGHQGYEQYF TRBJ2-7 - - TRBV6-1